This T cell receptor beta chain was obtained from a study of T cell responses to AZD1222 COVID-19 vaccine. As concerns this clone: Its antigen remains unidentified.

The V segment lost 1 base and the J segment 13 bases; nucleotides outside the gene matches: 11. Germline V gene data show CDR1 as LGHNA and CDR2 as YSLEER. The CDR3 totals 15 residues. Study results and caveats: Females outnumbered males among donors, who were mostly white British; clonal diversity was possibly underestimated.

Profiled with immunoSEQ multiplex PCR; TCRdb holds only in-frame clones, not every one. The table has roughly 160,000 clones, about 90% seen once. The sequenced sample was peripheral blood, obtained on day 0 of AZD1222 vaccination. The sequence was collected from an adult in good health. The chain recombines TRBV4-3 with TRBJ2-1; 9 nucleotides agree with TRBD1. DNA for the CDR3: TGCGCCAGCAGCCAAGCTCTAAATGGGGGACAGGGACAGTTCTTC. This gives the protein CASSQALNGGQGQFF.